This T cell receptor (beta chain) was documented in a study of cytomegalovirus exposure and HLA in healthy donors. Looking at the study overall: Genotyping showed about 80% of roughly 400 donors falling in the Caucasian-associated ancestry cluster.

Whole-study findings and limits: Later examination showed HLA-associated TCR beta chains had greater clonal expansion than equally common others. DRB1 had the most TCR associations and HLA-C the fewest, a later analysis found, with rates varying by HLA locus.

Each donor's status was that of a healthy bone marrow donor. To note about this clone: Its antigen is as yet unknown.

60 Vbeta and 13 Jbeta primers were used in PCR. TCRdb keeps only in-frame clones here, not all; method: immunoSEQ multiplex PCR. The sample has 150,000 to 200,000 clones, roughly 81% seen once; the top ten hold approximately 5%. This CDR3 has 15 residues. Looked up from germline, CDR1 is MNHNS and CDR2 is SASEGT. V was clipped by 2 bases and J by 9 bases, with 17 bases between them. Input material: PBMCs. V is TRBV6-1 and J is TRBJ1-5, with no clear D. This sequence originates from a woman under 30 in good health and CMV-seropositive. The CDR3 is CASSELTPEERPQHF. The DNA for the CDR3 is TGTGCCAGCAGTGAACTCACCCCAGAGGAGAGGCCCCAGCATTTT.